The rows below give T cell receptor beta chains drawn from one sample of a study of human thymus T cells. The assay was immunoSEQ multiplex PCR, and TCRdb's table has in-frame clones only and misses some. The sample holds about 78,000 clones, roughly 97% seen once. The sequencing input was thymus tissue. The receptors originated from a boy less than two years old with a congenital heart defect but otherwise immunologically healthy. The CDR3 runs from the conserved cysteine through the conserved F or W. D genes are given only for firm matches. The size of a clone is reported for some rows only, either as once, few or many, or as a class for expanded clones.

V gene: TRBV11-2; J gene: TRBJ2-1; D gene: .; clone size: .; CDR3 DNA: TGTGCCAGCAGCTTATGTGCGGGGCCCCCCTACAATGAGCAGTTCTTC; CDR3 protein: CASSLCAGPPYNEQFF
V gene: TRBV7-3; J gene: TRBJ2-7; D gene: .; clone size: once; CDR3 DNA: TGTGCCAGCAGCCAAGATGGACTCGGCTACTACGAGCAGTACTTC; CDR3 protein: CASSQDGLGYYEQYF
V gene: TRBV7-6; J gene: TRBJ2-1; D gene: TRBD2; clone size: .; CDR3 DNA: TGTGCCAGCAGCTATCGAGAAACTAGCGATCGCTTGAATGAGCAGTTCTTC; CDR3 protein: CASSYRETSDRLNEQFF
V gene: TRBV9; J gene: TRBJ1-4; D gene: TRBD1; clone size: .; CDR3 DNA: TGTGCCAGCAGCGTAGGAGGGACAGCCCATAATGAAAAACTGTTTTTT; CDR3 protein: CASSVGGTAHNEKLFF
V gene: TRBV18; J gene: TRBJ1-5; D gene: .; clone size: .; CDR3 DNA: TGTGCCAGCTCACCAGGGGTCCCCCCGTATAGCAATCAGCCCCAGCATTTT; CDR3 protein: CASSPGVPPYSNQPQHF
V gene: TRBV27; J gene: TRBJ2-5; D gene: .; clone size: .; CDR3 DNA: TGTGCCAGCAGTTACCCCGGAGCAGAGACCCAGTACTTC; CDR3 protein: CASSYPGAETQYF
V gene: TRBV5-5; J gene: TRBJ2-5; D gene: .; clone size: .; CDR3 DNA: TGTGCCAGCAGCTTACCCCTCTGGGAGACCCAGTACTTC; CDR3 protein: CASSLPLWETQYF
V gene: TRBV7-9; J gene: TRBJ2-7; D gene: .; clone size: .; CDR3 DNA: TGTGCCAGCAGCTTGAGGCCCGGTAGCCTCTACGAGCAGTACTTC; CDR3 protein: CASSLRPGSLYEQYF
V gene: TRBV28; J gene: TRBJ2-3; D gene: .; clone size: .; CDR3 DNA: TGTGCCAGCAGTTGTTACGACAGTCCCGCTAGGTTTAGTACGCAGTATTTT; CDR3 protein: CASSCYDSPARFSTQYF
V gene: TRBV11-3; J gene: TRBJ2-5; D gene: TRBD2; clone size: .; CDR3 DNA: TGTGCCAGCAGCTTAGATCCCGAGCTAGCGGGGGCCCAAGAGACCCAGTACTTC; CDR3 protein: CASSLDPELAGAQETQYF
V gene: TRBV5-1; J gene: TRBJ2-3; D gene: .; clone size: .; CDR3 DNA: TGCGCCAGCAGAAGGGGGGACGGCAGTCGTATTGGTACGCAGTATTTT; CDR3 protein: CASRRGDGSRIGTQYF
V gene: TRBV7-2; J gene: TRBJ1-6; D gene: .; clone size: .; CDR3 DNA: TGTGCCAGCAGCTTAGCGCAGGTGTCACCCCTCCACTTT; CDR3 protein: CASSLAQVSPLHF
V gene: TRBV4-3; J gene: TRBJ1-4; D gene: .; clone size: .; CDR3 DNA: TGCGCCAGCAGCCAAGTTTATAGGACCGATGCAACTAATGAAAAACTGTTTTTT; CDR3 protein: CASSQVYRTDATNEKLFF
V gene: TRBV28; J gene: TRBJ1-1; D gene: TRBD1; clone size: .; CDR3 DNA: TGTGCCAGCAGTTCAGGACAGGGGGCGCCTGAAGCTTTCTTT; CDR3 protein: CASSSGQGAPEAFF
V gene: TRBV7-8; J gene: TRBJ2-1; D gene: TRBD2; clone size: .; CDR3 DNA: TGTGCCAGCAGCTTAAGGGGCCTTTCTAGCGGATTATACAATGAGCAGTTCTTC; CDR3 protein: CASSLRGLSSGLYNEQFF
V gene: TRBV7-3; J gene: TRBJ2-1; D gene: TRBD1; clone size: .; CDR3 DNA: TGTGCCAGCAGCTTTTCCGGGACAGGGAACCATGAGCAGTTCTTC; CDR3 protein: CASSFSGTGNHEQFF
V gene: TRBV2; J gene: TRBJ1-2; D gene: TRBD1; clone size: .; CDR3 DNA: TGTGCCAGCAGTGAAGCTACTGACCGGGACAGTACTTCTAACTATGGCTACACCTTC; CDR3 protein: CASSEATDRDSTSNYGYTF
V gene: TRBV5-1; J gene: TRBJ2-5; D gene: .; clone size: .; CDR3 DNA: TGCGCCAGCAGCTTGTTGAGTTGGGGGGGCCGTTCCCCCCAAGAGACCCAGTACTTC; CDR3 protein: CASSLLSWGGRSPQETQYF
V gene: TRBV5-8; J gene: TRBJ2-7; D gene: .; clone size: .; CDR3 DNA: TGTGCCAGCAGACCCTCAGGACCGGGGACTCCCTACGAGCAGTACTTC; CDR3 protein: CASRPSGPGTPYEQYF
V gene: TRBV28; J gene: TRBJ2-2; D gene: TRBD1; clone size: .; CDR3 DNA: TGTGCCAGCAGTGCCCGGGACAGAACTAACACCGGGGAGCTGTTTTTT; CDR3 protein: CASSARDRTNTGELFF
V gene: TRBV7-2; J gene: TRBJ2-7; D gene: TRBD2; clone size: .; CDR3 DNA: TGTGCCAGCATTCTAAAAGCGGGAGGGCCGAGGGAGCAGTACTTC; CDR3 protein: CASILKAGGPREQYF
V gene: TRBV5-1; J gene: TRBJ2-2; D gene: .; clone size: .; CDR3 DNA: TGCGCCAGCAGCTCACTAGCTAACGGGGAGCTGTTTTTT; CDR3 protein: CASSSLANGELFF
V gene: TRBV7-2; J gene: TRBJ2-1; D gene: TRBD2; clone size: .; CDR3 DNA: TGTGCCAGCAGCTTAGCGCTCAGCGGGGGTAACAATGAGCAGTTCTTC; CDR3 protein: CASSLALSGGNNEQFF
V gene: TRBV7-7; J gene: TRBJ2-3; D gene: .; clone size: .; CDR3 DNA: TGTGCCAGCAGCCGAGGTCGGGGGGCGAACACAGATACGCAGTATTTT; CDR3 protein: CASSRGRGANTDTQYF
V gene: TRBV7-2; J gene: TRBJ1-2; D gene: TRBD1; clone size: .; CDR3 DNA: TGTGCCAGCAGCCCTCGGACAGGGGACAGAAATGGCTACACCTTC; CDR3 protein: CASSPRTGDRNGYTF
V gene: TRBV28; J gene: TRBJ2-6; D gene: .; clone size: .; CDR3 DNA: TGTGCCACCGGCCGAGCAGGGCCCCCTACAAACTCTGGGGCCAACGTCCTGACTTTC; CDR3 protein: CATGRAGPPTNSGANVLTF
V gene: TRBV6-4; J gene: TRBJ1-5; D gene: .; clone size: .; CDR3 DNA: TGTGCCAGCCGAGGGGTAGGGGATCAGCCCCAGCATTTT; CDR3 protein: CASRGVGDQPQHF
V gene: TRBV2; J gene: TRBJ2-7; D gene: .; clone size: .; CDR3 DNA: TGTGCCAGCAGTGACAACTACGAGCAGTACTTC; CDR3 protein: CASSDNYEQYF
V gene: TRBV12-2; J gene: TRBJ1-2; D gene: .; clone size: .; CDR3 DNA: TGTGCAAGTCGCTTAGCGGCGGGCAGGGGGCAACTCTATGGCTACACCTTC; CDR3 protein: CASRLAAGRGQLYGYTF
V gene: TRBV18; J gene: TRBJ2-2; D gene: TRBD2; clone size: .; CDR3 DNA: TGTGCCAGCTCCCCCAGCCGACTAGCGGGGGGGATCGCCGGGGAGCTGTTTTTT; CDR3 protein: CASSPSRLAGGIAGELFF
V gene: TRBV7-9; J gene: TRBJ1-5; D gene: .; clone size: .; CDR3 DNA: TGTGCCAGCAGCTTTGGGGTTGATCAGCCCCAGCATTTT; CDR3 protein: CASSFGVDQPQHF
V gene: TRBV25-1; J gene: TRBJ2-1; D gene: TRBD2; clone size: .; CDR3 DNA: TGTGCCAGCAGTCCGCTTAGCGGGAGACCCGGATCCAATGAGCAGTTCTTC; CDR3 protein: CASSPLSGRPGSNEQFF